Presented here are 8 T cell receptor beta chains from one specimen sequenced in a study of CD8+CD57+ T cells in acquired aplastic anemia. For CDR3 and TCR beta VDJ profiling, genomic DNA was the template used. TCRdb fed the reads into MiXCR, producing one record per CDR3 protein. The sample carries 100,000 to 120,000 distinct CDR3 sequences, roughly 51% recorded once. The specimen sequenced was sorted CD4+, CD8+, or CD8+CD57+ T cells (not recorded which) from PBMCs. These receptors all stem from a human donor in good health, serving as a control.

V and J are TRBV13 and TRBJ2-1; D may be TRBD2 (5 bases). The V gene lost 3 bases and the J gene lost 7 bases, with 16 bases spanning the gap. The CDR3 covers 15 residues. Germline assignment: CDR1 PRHDT and CDR2 FYEKMQ (reference sequence). The CDR3 DNA follows: TGTGCCAGCAGCTTTACGGGGATGGGAAGTAATGAGCAGTTCTTC. It is translated as CASSFTGMGSNEQFF.

The V and J genes are TRBV10-1 and TRBJ2-1, with TRBD1 identical over 10 bases. Germline V gives CDR1 WNHNN, CDR2 SYGVQD (reference sequence). V was pared by 4 bases and J by 9 bases, with 3 bases of the junction left unmatched. The CDR3 totals 13 residues. The CDR3 bases are TGCGCCAGCAGTGGGAGGGACAGGGGTGAGCAGTTCTTC. It specifies CASSGRDRGEQFF.

The genes are TRBV2 and TRBJ1-2; D remains unclear. V lost 1 base, J lost 6 bases, and 15 bases lay in between. The CDR3 has 15 amino acids. The germline V gene encodes CDR1 SNHLY and CDR2 FYNNEI. CDR3 protein: CASSEGPRLENGYTF. CDR3 nucleotide sequence: TGTGCCAGCAGTGAAGGGCCGAGGCTCGAGAATGGCTACACCTTC.

This clonotype was counted between two and nine times. This chain connects TRBV15 to TRBJ1-2; tentatively, D is TRBD1 (5 bases). The CDR3 is 15 residues long. V shed 3 bases and J shed 2 bases, with 13 bases lying between them. CDR1 is LNHNV, CDR2 YYDKDF, per germline (reference sequence). DNA of the CDR3: TGTGCCACCAGCAGGGACGGGGGTTTAAACTATGGCTACACCTTC. Its protein product is CATSRDGGLNYGYTF.

The CDR3, as DNA: TGTGCCAGCAGTTATCCCGGACAGACGAACACTGAAGCTTTCTTT. Amino acids: CASSYPGQTNTEAFF. This chain connects TRBV6-2 or TRBV6-3 to TRBJ1-1; perhaps TRBD1 as D (6 bases). Germline V gene lookup returns CDR1 MNHEY and CDR2 SVGEGT. The CDR3 is made up of 15 amino acids. V was pared by 3 bases and J by 1 base, with 12 bases between.

This rearrangement joins TRBV12-3 or TRBV12-4 to TRBJ1-2; D not certain. Between the trimmed V and J ends, which lost 4 bases and 3 bases, there was a span of 12 bases. There are 14 residues in the CDR3. CDR3 coding DNA: TGTGCCAGCAGTTCCGGCAGACAACACTATGGCTACACCTTC. Its translation is CASSSGRQHYGYTF.

The chain recombines TRBV12-3 or TRBV12-4 with TRBJ2-7; tentatively, D is TRBD2 (7 bases). The V and J ends lost 3 bases and 6 bases respectively, with 9 bases between them. The CDR3 sequence is 12 residues long. The CDR3: CASSLGGPEQYF. As DNA, the CDR3 is TGTGCCAGCAGTTTGGGGGGGCCCGAGCAGTACTTC.

In this sample, this clonotype turned up a few times. This chain links TRBV30 with TRBJ2-5, with 7 bases lining up with TRBD1. V was pared by 2 bases and J by 0 bases, with 9 bases of the junction left unmatched. Germline loops: CDR1 GTSNPN, CDR2 SVGIG (reference sequence). The CDR3 extends over 16 amino acids. The CDR3 loop is CAWSFGQAVHQETQYF. The CDR3 DNA follows: TGTGCCTGGAGTTTCGGACAGGCCGTCCACCAAGAGACCCAGTACTTC. Filled out from reference TRBV30 and TRBJ2-5, the complete variable domain reads SQTIHQWPATLVQPVGSPLSLECTVEGTSNPNLYWYRQAAGRGLQLLFYSVGIGQISSEVPQNLSASRPQDRQFILSSKKLLLSDSGFYLCAWSFGQAVHQETQYFGPGTRLLVL.